This note documents a single TCR beta chain sequence. V was cut by 3 bases and J by 4 bases, with 6 bases left in between. Germline V gene sequence: CDR1 SGHNT, CDR2 YENEEA. This CDR3 contains 13 residues. Processed graft tissue released its intraepithelial and lamina propria lymphocytes. This sample is drawn from a study of graft-versus-host responses after intestinal transplantation. Looking at the study overall: Anti-thymocyte globulin induction was given to all recipients, followed by tacrolimus and steroids for 3 to 4 years.

The data were produced by immunoSEQ multiplex PCR, yet TCRdb's version contains in-frame clones alone and is incomplete. The top ten hold 7.8% of the sample, which has fewer than 20,000 clones, around 77% seen once. The sequence derives from a human patient who received an intestinal transplant, so some T cells may come from the graft donor. The rearrangement uses TRBV11-3 and TRBJ2-2, with D hard to call. Here the sequenced sample was ileum tissue, taken roughly 460 days after intestinal transplant. The CDR3 nucleotides read TGTGCCAGCAGCTTTCACGGCACCGGGGAGCTGTTTTTT. Translated, it gives CASSFHGTGELFF.